This TCR beta chain is from a study of sequential checkpoint blockade in melanoma. As for the study in general: Patients were randomized 1:1 to nivolumab-then-ipilimumab or ipilimumab-then-nivolumab first-line.

This clone came up a few times. Germline loops: CDR1 LNHDA, CDR2 SQIVND (reference sequence). This CDR3 region has 13 residues. Trimming pared 8 bases from V and 5 bases from J, leaving 15 bases between. Regarding treatment: randomized to nivolumab then ipilimumab (arm A) or the reverse (arm B). From thawed PBMCs, live CD3+CD8+ cells negative for CD19 and CD56 were sorted. Produced via immunoSEQ multiplex PCR; TCRdb's table is partial and in-frame only. Among 15,000 or so clones listed, 74% were seen once. The sequencing here drew on CD8+ T cells sorted from blood (inferred from file names), taken from a patient given nivolumab and ipilimumab in sequence. The chain employs TRBV19 and TRBJ1-2; D is possibly TRBD1 (6 bases). The TCR sequence derives from a human donor with melanoma. CDR3 residues: CASGTTGGYGYTF. In DNA form, the CDR3 reads TGTGCCAGTGGGACGACAGGTGGATATGGCTACACCTTC.